The present T cell receptor (beta chain) was sequenced within a study of blood T cell repertoires in COVID-19. The overall study: Collection of acute and convalescent COVID-19 samples took place in the United States, Italy and Spain.

The method was immunoSEQ multiplex PCR; TCRdb's version includes in-frame clones alone and lacks a portion of them. The sample lists approximately 500,000 clones; approximately 92% were seen once. Enrollment of patients from Seattle took place during active infection, with longitudinal follow-up. The CDR3 is 15 amino acids. Trimming removed 3 bases at V and 0 bases at J, with 10 bases between. Germline loops: CDR1 MDHEN, CDR2 SYDVKM. This sequence was found in a man between 18 and 29 years old with COVID-19, enrolled during active disease. The genes are TRBV28 and TRBJ2-3, with a possible D match to TRBD2 (6 bases). The sample was peripheral blood. The DNA of the CDR3 is TGTGCCAGCAGTTTCGTAGCGGTGAGCACAGATACGCAGTATTTT. Amino acid sequence: CASSFVAVSTDTQYF. Complete variable domain (other parts from reference TRBV28 and TRBJ2-3): DVKVTQSSRYLVKRTGEKVFLECVQDMDHENMFWYRQDPGLGLRLIYFSYDVKMKEKGDIPEGYSVSREKKERFSLILESASTNQTSMYLCASSFVAVSTDTQYFGPGTRLTVL.